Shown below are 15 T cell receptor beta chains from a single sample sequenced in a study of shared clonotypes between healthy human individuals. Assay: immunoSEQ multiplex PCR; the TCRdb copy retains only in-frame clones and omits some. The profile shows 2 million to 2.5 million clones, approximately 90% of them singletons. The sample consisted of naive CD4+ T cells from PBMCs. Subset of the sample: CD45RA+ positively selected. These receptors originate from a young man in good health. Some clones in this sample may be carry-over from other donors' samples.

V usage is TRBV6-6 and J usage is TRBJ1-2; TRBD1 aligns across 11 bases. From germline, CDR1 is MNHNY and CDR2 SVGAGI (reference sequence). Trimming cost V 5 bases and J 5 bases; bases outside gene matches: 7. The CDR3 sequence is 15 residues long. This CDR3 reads CASSVGTGGGYGYTF. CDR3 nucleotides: TGTGCCAGCAGTGTGGGGACAGGGGGAGGGTATGGCTACACCTTC.

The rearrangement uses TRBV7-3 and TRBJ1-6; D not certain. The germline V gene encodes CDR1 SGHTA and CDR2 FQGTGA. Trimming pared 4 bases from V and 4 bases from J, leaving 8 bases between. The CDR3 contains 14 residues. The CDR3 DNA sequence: TGTGCCAGCAGCTATGCGGATTATAATTCACCCCTCCACTTT. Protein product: CASSYADYNSPLHF.

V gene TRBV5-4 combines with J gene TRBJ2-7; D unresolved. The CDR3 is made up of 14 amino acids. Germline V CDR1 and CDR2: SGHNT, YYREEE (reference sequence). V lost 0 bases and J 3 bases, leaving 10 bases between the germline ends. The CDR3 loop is CASSLEVRSYEQYF. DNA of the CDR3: TGTGCCAGCAGCTTGGAGGTCCGGAGCTACGAGCAGTACTTC.

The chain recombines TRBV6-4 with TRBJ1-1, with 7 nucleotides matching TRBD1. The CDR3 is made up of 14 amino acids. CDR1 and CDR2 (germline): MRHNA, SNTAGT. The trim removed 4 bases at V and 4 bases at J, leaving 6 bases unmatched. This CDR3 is CASSVQQGSTEAFF. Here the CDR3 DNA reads TGTGCCAGCAGTGTCCAACAGGGGAGCACTGAAGCTTTCTTT.

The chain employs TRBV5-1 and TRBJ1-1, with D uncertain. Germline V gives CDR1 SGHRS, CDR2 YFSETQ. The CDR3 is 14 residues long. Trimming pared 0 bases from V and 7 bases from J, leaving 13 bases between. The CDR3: CASSLEEPANEAFF. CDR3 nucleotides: TGCGCCAGCAGCTTGGAGGAGCCAGCAAATGAAGCTTTCTTT.

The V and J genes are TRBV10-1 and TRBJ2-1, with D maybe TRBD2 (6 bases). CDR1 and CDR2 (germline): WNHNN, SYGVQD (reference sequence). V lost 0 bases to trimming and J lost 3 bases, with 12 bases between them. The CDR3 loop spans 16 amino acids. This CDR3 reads CASSESSGEDYNEQFF. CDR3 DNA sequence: TGCGCCAGCAGTGAGTCGTCGGGGGAAGACTACAATGAGCAGTTCTTC.

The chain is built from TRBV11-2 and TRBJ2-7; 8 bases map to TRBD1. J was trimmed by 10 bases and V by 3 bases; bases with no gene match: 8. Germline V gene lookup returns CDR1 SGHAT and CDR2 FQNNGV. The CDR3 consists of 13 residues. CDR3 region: CASSFENRGLQYF. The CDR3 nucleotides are TGTGCCAGCAGCTTCGAAAACAGGGGGTTACAGTACTTC.

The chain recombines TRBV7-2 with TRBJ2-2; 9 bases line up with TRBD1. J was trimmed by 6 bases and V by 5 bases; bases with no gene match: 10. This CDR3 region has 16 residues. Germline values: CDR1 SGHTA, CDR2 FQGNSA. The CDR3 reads CASSAGQGPRAGELFF. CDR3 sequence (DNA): TGTGCCAGCAGCGCAGGACAGGGGCCGAGGGCCGGGGAGCTGTTTTTT.

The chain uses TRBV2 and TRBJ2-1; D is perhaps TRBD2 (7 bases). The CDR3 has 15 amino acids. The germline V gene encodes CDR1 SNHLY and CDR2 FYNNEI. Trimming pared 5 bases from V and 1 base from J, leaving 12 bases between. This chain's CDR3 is CASSPGRGSYNEQFF. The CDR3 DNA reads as TGTGCCAGCAGTCCAGGGAGGGGGTCCTACAATGAGCAGTTCTTC.

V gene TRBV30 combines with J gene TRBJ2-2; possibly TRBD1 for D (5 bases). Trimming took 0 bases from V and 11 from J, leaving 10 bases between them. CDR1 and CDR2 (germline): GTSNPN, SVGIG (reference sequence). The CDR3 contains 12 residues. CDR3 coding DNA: TGTGCCTGGAGTGTAACAGGTCTCGAGCTGTTTTTT. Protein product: CAWSVTGLELFF.

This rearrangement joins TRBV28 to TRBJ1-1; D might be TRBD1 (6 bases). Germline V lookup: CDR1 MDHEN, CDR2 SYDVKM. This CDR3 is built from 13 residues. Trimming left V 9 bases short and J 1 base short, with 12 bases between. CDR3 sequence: CASSGTPNTEAFF. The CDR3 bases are TGTGCCAGTTCCGGGACACCGAACACTGAAGCTTTCTTT.

The CDR3 protein is CASSSATVEQFF. The DNA of the CDR3 is TGTGCCAGCAGTTCAGCCACAGTTGAGCAGTTCTTC. This chain joins TRBV28 and TRBJ2-1; D is unresolved. Germline-derived CDR1 and CDR2 are MDHEN and SYDVKM. With 4 bases removed from V and 9 bases from J, the gap between germline ends came to 10 bases. This CDR3 is built from 12 residues.

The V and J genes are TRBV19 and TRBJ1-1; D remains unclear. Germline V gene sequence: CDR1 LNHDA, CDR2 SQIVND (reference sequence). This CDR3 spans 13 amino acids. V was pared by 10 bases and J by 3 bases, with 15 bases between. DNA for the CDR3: TGTGCCACCTCCCGACCACCTTACACTGAAGCTTTCTTT. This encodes CATSRPPYTEAFF.

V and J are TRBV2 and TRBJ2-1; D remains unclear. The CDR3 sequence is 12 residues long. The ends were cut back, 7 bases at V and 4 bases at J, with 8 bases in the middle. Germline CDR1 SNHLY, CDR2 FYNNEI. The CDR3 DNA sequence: TGTGCCAGCAACACTCTATACAATGAGCAGTTCTTC. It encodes CASNTLYNEQFF.

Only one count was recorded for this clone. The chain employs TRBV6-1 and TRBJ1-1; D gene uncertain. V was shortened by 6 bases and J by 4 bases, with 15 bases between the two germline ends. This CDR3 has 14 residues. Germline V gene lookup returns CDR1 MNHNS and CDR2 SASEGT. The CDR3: CASRGNAQSTEAFF. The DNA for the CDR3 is TGTGCCAGCAGGGGGAATGCCCAAAGCACTGAAGCTTTCTTT.